This TCR beta chain was identified in a study of post-analysis software for immune sequencing data. cDNA libraries for TCR beta contained unique molecular identifiers. TCRdb reprocessed the PCR reads via MiXCR and lists one record per CDR3 protein. The data show roughly 600,000 distinct CDR3 sequences, with around 47% seen just once and under 2% held by the top ten. The CDR3 is made up of 17 amino acids. With 3 bases clipped from V and 2 bases from J, the junction kept 8 bases outside the gene matches. Germline V gene lookup returns CDR1 MGHRA and CDR2 YSYEKL. This clonotype showed up just a few times. Its matching antigen is unknown. Whole-study results and caveats: Among 5 or 6 TRBV segments more frequent in patients than controls were TRBV5-6, TRBV5-1 and TRBV20-1. Multiple sclerosis patients had significantly lower normalized Chao1 diversity than controls.

The chain combines TRBV4-1 with TRBJ2-3; 10 nucleotides agree with TRBD2. This TCR was recovered from a girl aged 10 to 17 with multiple sclerosis. The sequencing sample was made of blood. This chain's CDR3 is CASSQAIAGGLTDTQYF. In DNA form, the CDR3 reads TGCGCCAGCAGCCAGGCAATAGCGGGAGGTCTCACAGATACGCAGTATTTT.